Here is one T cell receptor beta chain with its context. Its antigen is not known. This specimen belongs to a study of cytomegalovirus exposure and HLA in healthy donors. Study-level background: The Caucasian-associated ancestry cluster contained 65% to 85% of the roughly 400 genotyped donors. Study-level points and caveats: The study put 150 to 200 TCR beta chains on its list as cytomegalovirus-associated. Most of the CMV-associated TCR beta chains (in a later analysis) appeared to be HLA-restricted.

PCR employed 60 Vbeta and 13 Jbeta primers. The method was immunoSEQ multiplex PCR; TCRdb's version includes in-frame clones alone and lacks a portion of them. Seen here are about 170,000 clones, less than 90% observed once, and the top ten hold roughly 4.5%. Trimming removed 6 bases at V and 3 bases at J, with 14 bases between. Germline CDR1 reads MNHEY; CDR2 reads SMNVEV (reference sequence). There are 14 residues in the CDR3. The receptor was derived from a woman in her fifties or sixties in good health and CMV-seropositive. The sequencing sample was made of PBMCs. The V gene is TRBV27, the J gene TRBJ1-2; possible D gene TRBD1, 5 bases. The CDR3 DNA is TGTGCCAGCAGGCCCGCTTCAGGGTACTATGGCTACACCTTC. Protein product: CASRPASGYYGYTF.